A selection of T cell receptor beta chains follows, all from one sample in a study of early T cells in non-severe SARS-CoV-2 infection. TCRdb fed the 5' RACE reads into MiXCR, producing one record per CDR3 protein. The profile shows tens of thousands of distinct CDR3 sequences, roughly 17% of them singletons. The input for sequencing was whole blood, taken at baseline. These receptors originate from an adult who was a healthcare worker with PCR-confirmed SARS-CoV-2 infection or an uninfected control (not recorded which). CDR3s include the opening cysteine and the closing phenylalanine or tryptophan. Fields, in order: V gene, clone size, D gene, CDR3 length, J gene, CDR3 DNA, CDR3 protein. D genes are given only for firm matches. Rows give clone size only sometimes, using once, few, many, or a class for an expanded clone.

TRBV3-1,few,NA,15,TRBJ1-2,TGTGCCAGCAGCCAAGATGAAACAGGCGGCTATGGCTACACCTTC,CASSQDETGGYGYTF
TRBV12-3/TRBV12-4,few,NA,16,TRBJ2-1,TGTGCCAGCAGTTGGCTCGGAGGGGCTTCGTACAATGAGCAGTTCTTC,CASSWLGGASYNEQFF
TRBV5-1,few,NA,14,TRBJ2-1,TGCGCCAGCAGCTTGACAGAACCCTACAATGAGCAGTTCTTC,CASSLTEPYNEQFF
TRBV20-1,NA,TRBD2,16,TRBJ2-1,TGCAGTGCAACCCCATCCGCCGGATCTAGCGGGAATGAGCAGTTCTTC,CSATPSAGSSGNEQFF
TRBV7-9,NA,NA,14,TRBJ1-4,TGTGCCAGCAGCTTAACAGGGTCGGGTGAAAAACTGTTTTTT,CASSLTGSGEKLFF
TRBV20-1,many,TRBD2,14,TRBJ2-5,TGCAGTGCTTTTAGCGGGAGAGGCCAAGAGACCCAGTACTTC,CSAFSGRGQETQYF
TRBV10-3,NA,NA,13,TRBJ2-2,TGTGCCATCGGACCAGATTCCCCCGGGGAGCTGTTTTTT,CAIGPDSPGELFF
TRBV19,NA,NA,13,TRBJ2-7,TGTGCCACGTCTGTGAGGTCCTCCTACGAGCAGTACTTC,CATSVRSSYEQYF
TRBV20-1,NA,TRBD2,18,TRBJ2-3,TGCAGTGCTAAACGGACTAGCGGGAGGGCCGGGACTTCAGATACGCAGTATTTT,CSAKRTSGRAGTSDTQYF
TRBV9,few,NA,13,TRBJ2-5,TGTGCCAGCAGCGTAAGCAGGACGGAGACCCAGTACTTC,CASSVSRTETQYF
TRBV5-1,few,TRBD2,14,TRBJ2-3,TGCGCCAGCAGCCAAAGCGGGAGAGACGATACGCAGTATTTT,CASSQSGRDDTQYF
TRBV2,few,NA,14,TRBJ2-5,TGTGCCAGCGGACTACCATTAAACCAAGAGACCCAGTACTTC,CASGLPLNQETQYF
TRBV9,NA,TRBD2,18,TRBJ2-3,TGTGCCAGCAGCGTAGGCCTAGCGGGAGACCGTACGACAGATACGCAGTATTTT,CASSVGLAGDRTTDTQYF
TRBV28,NA,TRBD1,14,TRBJ1-4,TGTGCCAGCAGCTTGACAGGGGGCGATGAAAAACTGTTTTTT,CASSLTGGDEKLFF
TRBV2,few,NA,14,TRBJ2-3,TGTGCCAGCAGTGAAGGGGGAGTAGCAGATACGCAGTATTTT,CASSEGGVADTQYF
TRBV28,few,NA,12,TRBJ2-1,TGTGCCAGCAGTTTGACAGCTAATGAGCAGTTCTTC,CASSLTANEQFF
TRBV20-1,NA,NA,16,TRBJ1-4,TGCAGTGCTACCCGCGGCGGGGTTTCGGCTAATGAAAAACTGTTTTTT,CSATRGGVSANEKLFF
TRBV4-3,NA,TRBD2,17,TRBJ2-1,TGCGCCAGCAGCCAGGCCTTCGTGACTAGCACGTACAATGAGCAGTTCTTC,CASSQAFVTSTYNEQFF
TRBV20-1,many,TRBD2,17,TRBJ2-1,TGCAGTGCTAGAGGGGGACTAGCGGGAGCGCTCTACAATGAGCAGTTCTTC,CSARGGLAGALYNEQFF
TRBV6-2/TRBV6-3,many,NA,15,TRBJ1-1,TGTGCCAGCAGTTACGATCCGGGTAGCGCCACTGAAGCTTTCTTT,CASSYDPGSATEAFF
TRBV12-3/TRBV12-4,NA,TRBD2,15,TRBJ2-3,TGTGCCAGCAGTTCTCGGGCGGGAGTAACAGATACGCAGTATTTT,CASSSRAGVTDTQYF
TRBV2,few,NA,14,TRBJ1-1,TGTGCCAGCAGTGAAAGGTTGGCCTCCGCTGAAGCTTTCTTT,CASSERLASAEAFF
TRBV11-2,NA,TRBD1,16,TRBJ2-1,TGTGCCAGCAGCTTAGATCCGGGACAGGGAATGGATGAGCAGTTCTTC,CASSLDPGQGMDEQFF
TRBV21-1,few,NA,13,TRBJ2-4,TGTGCCAGCACCCCCCGTTGCGGTGACATTCAGTACTTC,CASTPRCGDIQYF
TRBV9,NA,TRBD2,16,TRBJ2-1,TGTGCCAGCAGCGCCATTGGGACTAGCCGCCACAATGAGCAGTTCTTC,CASSAIGTSRHNEQFF
TRBV12-3/TRBV12-4,few,NA,13,TRBJ1-2,TGTGCCAGCAGCCGGGACGGTAACTATGGCTACACCTTC,CASSRDGNYGYTF
TRBV7-8,NA,NA,16,TRBJ2-1,TGTGCCAGCAGCTTAGGGTCTCCCTCGGTTTACAATGAGCAGTTCTTC,CASSLGSPSVYNEQFF
TRBV6-2/TRBV6-3,NA,TRBD2,16,TRBJ2-1,TGTGCCAGCAGTTCGGCGGGACTAGCGACTTACAATGAGCAGTTCTTC,CASSSAGLATYNEQFF
TRBV19,NA,NA,13,TRBJ2-1,TGTGCCAGTAGTATCATTCCCCACAATGAGCAGTTCTTC,CASSIIPHNEQFF
TRBV4-1,NA,TRBD2,15,TRBJ2-3,TGCGCCAGCAGCCAAACGAGCGGGAAGGGGGATACGCAGTATTTT,CASSQTSGKGDTQYF
TRBV12-3/TRBV12-4,few,NA,13,TRBJ2-7,TGTGCCAGCAGCCTCCGACTAGAGGGCGAGCAGTACTTC,CASSLRLEGEQYF
TRBV7-8,few,TRBD1,15,TRBJ1-5,TGTGCCAGCAGCTCCGGGACAGGTCCTAATCAGCCCCAGCATTTT,CASSSGTGPNQPQHF
TRBV7-2,many,NA,14,TRBJ2-5,TGTGCCAGCAGCTTAATGCGTGAACAAGAGACCCAGTACTTC,CASSLMREQETQYF
TRBV27,once,NA,14,TRBJ2-7,TGTGCCAGCAGTCCCCACCAGTTCGGCTACGAGCAGTACTTC,CASSPHQFGYEQYF
TRBV28,many,TRBD1,15,TRBJ1-5,TGTGCCAGCAGCCGGGACAGGGGCGGCAATCAGCCCCAGCATTTT,CASSRDRGGNQPQHF
TRBV29-1,NA,TRBD2,12,TRBJ2-2,TGCAGCGTTCGAGCGGGAACCGGGGAGCTGTTTTTT,CSVRAGTGELFF
TRBV11-2,NA,TRBD2,16,TRBJ2-2,TGTGCCAGCAGCTTCCTAGCGGGAGCTTACACCGGGGAGCTGTTTTTT,CASSFLAGAYTGELFF
TRBV7-3,many,NA,12,TRBJ2-1,TGTGCCAGCAGCCCCCAGGGAGATGAGCAGTTCTTC,CASSPQGDEQFF
TRBV7-8,many,NA,17,TRBJ2-6,TGTGCCAGCAGCTTATGGATGAGGGCCTCTGGGGCCAACGTCCTGACTTTC,CASSLWMRASGANVLTF
TRBV4-2,NA,NA,13,TRBJ2-1,TGTGCCAGCAGCCAAGATTCCCCGAGCGAGCAGTTCTTC,CASSQDSPSEQFF
TRBV7-6,few,NA,15,TRBJ2-1,TGTGCCAGCAGCTTAGTAGCGGTGACCTACAATGAGCAGTTCTTC,CASSLVAVTYNEQFF
TRBV27,NA,NA,13,TRBJ2-5,TGTGCCAGCAGTTTACCCGGGCAAGAGACCCAGTACTTC,CASSLPGQETQYF
TRBV28,few,NA,10,TRBJ2-5,TGTGCCAGCAGCCGGGAGACCCAGTACTTC,CASSRETQYF
TRBV12-3/TRBV12-4,few,NA,15,TRBJ2-3,TGTGCCAGCAGCCCAAGTAATCTACATCGAGATACGCAGTATTTT,CASSPSNLHRDTQYF
TRBV7-2,NA,TRBD1,16,TRBJ2-5,TGTGCCAGCAGCTCCCTGGACAGGGGGCGCGGGGAGACCCAGTACTTC,CASSSLDRGRGETQYF